This T cell receptor (beta chain) came from a study of early T cells in non-severe SARS-CoV-2 infection. The study's findings and limits: A preference for anti-spike CD8 responses marked VDJdb matching, which missed private and CD4 specificities.

Germline assignment: CDR1 SGHRS and CDR2 YFSETQ. The CDR3 totals 16 residues. Germline trimming cut 2 bases from V and 0 bases from J; bases unmatched to any gene: 4. The library protocol tagged individual cDNA molecules with unique molecular identifiers. TCRdb reprocessed the 5' RACE reads via MiXCR and lists one record per CDR3 protein. The table records about 50,000 distinct CDR3 sequences, around 14% of them present only once. On this clonotype: Its antigen remains unidentified.

The sample consisted of whole blood. This clonotype was sampled from an adult who was a healthcare worker with PCR-confirmed SARS-CoV-2 infection or an uninfected control (not recorded which). This chain uses TRBV5-1 with TRBJ2-2, with TRBD2 matching over 7 bases. The CDR3 region has the DNA TGCGCCAGCAGCTTCACTAGCGAGCCGAACACCGGGGAGCTGTTTTTT. Translation gives CASSFTSEPNTGELFF.